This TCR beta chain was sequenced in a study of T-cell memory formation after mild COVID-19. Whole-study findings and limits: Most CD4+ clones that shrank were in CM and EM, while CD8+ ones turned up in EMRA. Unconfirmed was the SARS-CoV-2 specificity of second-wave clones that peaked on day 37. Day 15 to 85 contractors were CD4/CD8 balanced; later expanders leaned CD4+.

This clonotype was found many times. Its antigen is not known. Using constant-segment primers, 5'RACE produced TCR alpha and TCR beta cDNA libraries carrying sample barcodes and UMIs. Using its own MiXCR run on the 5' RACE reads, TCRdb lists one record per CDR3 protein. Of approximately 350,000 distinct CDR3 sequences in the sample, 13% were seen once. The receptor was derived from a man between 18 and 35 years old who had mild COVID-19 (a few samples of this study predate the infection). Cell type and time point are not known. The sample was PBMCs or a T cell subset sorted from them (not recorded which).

Here the CDR3 reads CASSRGQTKHEKLFF. The CDR3 region has the DNA TGTGCCAGCAGCCGAGGACAGACTAAACATGAAAAACTGTTTTTT. The chain couples TRBV7-2 to TRBJ1-4; maybe TRBD1 (6 bases). The germline V gene has CDR1 SGHTA and CDR2 FQGNSA. There are 15 residues in the CDR3. Trimming stripped 5 bases from V and 6 bases from J, with 16 bases between.